The 15 T cell receptor beta chains presented below share a single source sample, sequenced in a study of OX40 agonist ivuxolimab in advanced cancers. Clones were read by immunoSEQ multiplex PCR, and TCRdb kept only the in-frame ones, dropping some. The table has 100,000 or so clones, roughly 95% seen once. Sequences were derived from CD4+ or CD8+ T cells sorted from blood, sampled in a trial of the OX40 agonist ivuxolimab. The receptors were gathered from an adult with an advanced solid tumor such as melanoma, head and neck, liver or kidney cancer.

This clone appeared a single time. The DNA of the CDR3 is TGTGCCAGCAGTCCGTCCGGGACAGGGGATGAAAAACTGTTTTTT. As protein: CASSPSGTGDEKLFF. The chain is built from TRBV28 and TRBJ1-4; 10 bases match TRBD1. After removal of 5 bases from V and 6 bases from J, the junction contained 6 bases not matched to a gene. From germline, CDR1 is MDHEN and CDR2 SYDVKM. The CDR3 has 15 amino acids. The full variable domain, with the rest looked up from reference TRBV28 and TRBJ1-4, is DVKVTQSSRYLVKRTGEKVFLECVQDMDHENMFWYRQDPGLGLRLIYFSYDVKMKEKGDIPEGYSVSREKKERFSLILESASTNQTSMYLCASSPSGTGDEKLFFGSGTQLSVL.

This clone was picked up one time. This chain uses TRBV7-2 with TRBJ1-3, with unresolved D. The CDR3 is made up of 15 amino acids. The ends were cut back, 4 bases at V and 3 bases at J, with 13 bases in the middle. The V gene's germline CDR1 is SGHTA and CDR2 FQGNSA. CDR3 residues: CASSYRRAGGNTIYF. CDR3 DNA sequence: TGTGCCAGCAGCTATCGAAGGGCAGGTGGAAACACCATATATTTT.

The chain carries TRBV19 and TRBJ2-3, with 7 bases identical to TRBD2. The germline CDR1 and CDR2 sequences are LNHDA and SQIVND (reference sequence). J gave up 4 bases and V 3 bases, and 16 bases lay outside the gene matches. The CDR3 runs 18 residues. CDR3 residues: CASSIRTGTTSKADTQYF. CDR3 nucleotides: TGTGCCAGTAGTATTAGAACCGGGACTACTAGCAAAGCAGATACGCAGTATTTT.

The V and J genes are TRBV9 and TRBJ2-1, with 9 bases that match TRBD1. Germline CDR1 is SGDLS and CDR2 is YYNGEE. The CDR3 spans 16 residues. V was pared by 0 bases and J by 4 bases, with 5 bases of the junction left unmatched. CDR3 nucleotide sequence: TGTGCCAGCAGCGTAGGCACAGGGGGCCTATACAATGAGCAGTTCTTC. Translated: CASSVGTGGLYNEQFF.

V gene TRBV29-1 combines with J gene TRBJ1-1, with 7 bases lining up with TRBD1. Germline assignment: CDR1 SQVTM and CDR2 ANQGSEA. The CDR3 sequence is 13 residues long. V dropped 6 bases and J dropped 0; count of bases not matched to a gene: 4. CDR3 loop: CSVRTGLNTEAFF. The CDR3 nucleotides are TGCAGCGTACGGACAGGTTTGAACACTGAAGCTTTCTTT.

The rearrangement uses TRBV10-3 and TRBJ1-2; D gene uncertain. The V end was cut by 4 bases, the J end by 2 bases, with 5 bases between. CDR1 and CDR2 (germline): ENHRY, SYGVKD. The CDR3 totals 12 residues. CDR3 nucleotides: TGTGCCATCAGTGTCAGGAACTATGGCTACACCTTC. This translates into CAISVRNYGYTF.

The chain recombines TRBV6-5 with TRBJ1-6, with D tentatively TRBD1 (6 bases). The V gene's germline CDR1 is MNHEY and CDR2 SVGAGI. This CDR3 spans 14 amino acids. Trimming removed 7 bases from V and 2 bases from J, with 9 bases in between. CDR3 nucleotides: TGTGCCAGCACCGGGGGCGCCTATAATTCACCCCTCCACTTT. As protein: CASTGGAYNSPLHF.

The V call is TRBV4-3, the J call TRBJ2-1, with unresolved D. The CDR3 extends over 17 amino acids. V lost 1 base, J lost 4 bases, and 17 bases lay in between. CDR1 LGHNA and CDR2 YSLEER come from the germline V gene. The CDR3 sequence is CASSQGVAPPFYNEQFF. The DNA for the CDR3 is TGCGCCAGCAGCCAAGGGGTGGCACCTCCATTTTACAATGAGCAGTTCTTC.

V is TRBV7-9 and J is TRBJ2-7; 10 positions match TRBD1. CDR1 and CDR2 from the germline V gene are SEHNR and FQNEAQ (reference sequence). The J segment lost 4 bases and the V segment lost 5 bases, leaving 8 bases of the junction unmatched. This CDR3 has 15 amino acids. The CDR3 is CASSNRDRGLYEQYF. The CDR3 bases are TGTGCCAGCAGCAACCGGGACAGGGGCCTATACGAGCAGTACTTC.

This chain joins TRBV29-1 and TRBJ1-1, with D unresolved. The germline V gene encodes CDR1 SQVTM and CDR2 ANQGSEA. The CDR3 is 11 amino acids. Trimming stripped 3 bases from V and 11 bases from J, with 13 bases between. The CDR3 bases are TGCAGCGTTGAGCCTGGTCCAGCTGCTTTCTTT. This codes for CSVEPGPAAFF.

The chain combines TRBV2 with TRBJ1-1; D gene uncertain. Germline V gives CDR1 SNHLY, CDR2 FYNNEI. CDR3 length: 14 amino acids. With 2 bases removed from V and 3 bases from J, the gap between germline ends came to 10 bases. The CDR3: CASSEQRGYTEAFF. DNA for the CDR3: TGTGCCAGCAGTGAACAGCGAGGATACACTGAAGCTTTCTTT.

The chain combines TRBV21-1 with TRBJ1-4; the table's D call, TRBD1, has no DNA check behind it. TRBV21-1 is reported as a pseudogene. This CDR3 region has 15 residues. CDR3 sequence: CASSSSGTGAEKLFF. DNA of the CDR3: TGTGCCAGCAGCTCGTCCGGGACAGGGGCCGAAAAACTGTTTTTT.

This chain links TRBV2 with TRBJ2-5, with D possibly matching TRBD1 (5 bases). V was pared by 2 bases and J by 1 base, with 11 bases between. CDR3 length: 15 residues. Germline V gene lookup returns CDR1 SNHLY and CDR2 FYNNEI. CDR3: CASSEQGSFQETQYF. In DNA, the CDR3 is TGTGCCAGCAGTGAACAGGGCTCCTTCCAAGAGACCCAGTACTTC.

The V and J genes are TRBV19 and TRBJ2-7; the match to TRBD1 covers 10 bases. The CDR3 loop spans 15 amino acids. From germline, CDR1 is LNHDA and CDR2 SQIVND (reference sequence). The ends lost 8 bases at V and 3 bases at J; junction bases unmatched: 10. CDR3 coding DNA: TGTGCCAGTGGTAGCTGGGACAGGGGATACTACGAGCAGTACTTC. This translates into CASGSWDRGYYEQYF.

The V and J genes are TRBV7-9 and TRBJ2-3; TRBD2 matches at 9 bases. Germline V CDR1 and CDR2: SEHNR, FQNEAQ (reference sequence). Germline trimming cut 2 bases from V and 5 bases from J; bases unmatched to any gene: 2. There are 14 residues in the CDR3. The CDR3 region has the DNA TGTGCCAGCAGCTTACGTAGCGGGGGAGATACGCAGTATTTT. Its protein is CASSLRSGGDTQYF.